Reported below is one T cell receptor beta chain. Sequencing used immunoSEQ multiplex PCR; TCRdb keeps in-frame clones, though not all of them. This table holds approximately 170,000 clones, 80% to 90% found once. The data were obtained in a study of blood T cell repertoires in COVID-19. About the study: From the United States, Italy and Spain came samples of acute and convalescent COVID-19. The analysed material was cDNA or gDNA that came from T cells, B-cell-depleted T cells, or PBMCs.

Germline loops: CDR1 SGHKS, CDR2 YYEKEE (reference sequence). The V gene lost 0 bases and the J gene lost 2 bases, with 8 bases spanning the gap. CDR3 length: 14 residues. The TCR sequence derives from a man aged 18 to 30 who had recovered from COVID-19. The chain is built from TRBV5-5 and TRBJ2-5; D ambiguous. The sequencing input was peripheral blood. The CDR3 bases are TGTGCCAGCAGCTTGGGACACCTTCAAGAGACCCAGTACTTC. Its translation: CASSLGHLQETQYF.